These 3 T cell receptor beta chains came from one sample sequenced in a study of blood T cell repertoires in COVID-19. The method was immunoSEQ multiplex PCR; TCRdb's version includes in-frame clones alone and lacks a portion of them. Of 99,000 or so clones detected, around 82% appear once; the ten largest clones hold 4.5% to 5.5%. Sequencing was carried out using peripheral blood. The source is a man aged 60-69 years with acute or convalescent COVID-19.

The CDR3 sequence: CASSFRDRGMFF. For the CDR3, the DNA is TGTGCCAGCAGCTTCCGGGACAGGGGGATGTTTTTT. The chain couples TRBV5-6 to TRBJ2-2, with 11 bases that match TRBD1. This CDR3 has 12 residues. Germline-derived CDR1 and CDR2 are SGHDT and YYEEEE. The junction had 3 bases not matched to a gene; V was cut back by 2 bases and J by 15 bases.

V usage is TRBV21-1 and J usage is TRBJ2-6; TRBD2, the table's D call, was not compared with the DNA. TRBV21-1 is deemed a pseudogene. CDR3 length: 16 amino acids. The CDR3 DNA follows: TGTGCCAGCAGCTCACTAGGAGGCTCTGGGGCCAACGTCCTGACTTTC. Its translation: CASSSLGGSGANVLTF.

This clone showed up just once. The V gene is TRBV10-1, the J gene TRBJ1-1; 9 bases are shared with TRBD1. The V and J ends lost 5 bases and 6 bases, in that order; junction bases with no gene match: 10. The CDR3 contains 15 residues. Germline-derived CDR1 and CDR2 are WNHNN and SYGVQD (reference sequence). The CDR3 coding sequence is TGCGCCAGCAGTCCAGAGGGACAGGGATCAGCTGAAGCTTTCTTT. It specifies CASSPEGQGSAEAFF.